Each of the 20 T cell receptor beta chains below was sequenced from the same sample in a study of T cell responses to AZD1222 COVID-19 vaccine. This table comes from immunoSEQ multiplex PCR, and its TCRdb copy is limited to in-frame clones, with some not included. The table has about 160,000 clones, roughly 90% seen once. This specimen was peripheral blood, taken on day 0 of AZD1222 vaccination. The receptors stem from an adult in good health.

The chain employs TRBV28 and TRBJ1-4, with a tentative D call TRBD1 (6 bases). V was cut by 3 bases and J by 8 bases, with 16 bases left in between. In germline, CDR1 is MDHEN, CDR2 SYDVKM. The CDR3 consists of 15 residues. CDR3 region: CASSFTGLAVEKLFF. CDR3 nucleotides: TGTGCCAGCAGTTTTACAGGGCTAGCGGTCGAAAAACTGTTTTTT.

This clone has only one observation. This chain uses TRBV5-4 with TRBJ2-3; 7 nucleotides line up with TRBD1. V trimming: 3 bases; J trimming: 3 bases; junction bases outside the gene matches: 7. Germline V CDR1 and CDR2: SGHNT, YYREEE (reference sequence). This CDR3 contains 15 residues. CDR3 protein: CASSYRGLATDTQYF. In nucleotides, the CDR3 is TGTGCCAGCAGCTACAGGGGTTTAGCGACAGATACGCAGTATTTT.

As DNA, the CDR3 is TGTGCCAGCAGTTCACGGGAGATTTACAATGAGCAGTTCTTC. This sequence encodes CASSSREIYNEQFF. V and J are TRBV27 and TRBJ2-1, with D tentatively TRBD2 (6 bases). This CDR3 is 14 amino acids long. Germline CDR1 is MNHEY and CDR2 is SMNVEV (reference sequence). Between the trimmed V and J ends, which lost 4 bases and 4 bases, there was a span of 11 bases.

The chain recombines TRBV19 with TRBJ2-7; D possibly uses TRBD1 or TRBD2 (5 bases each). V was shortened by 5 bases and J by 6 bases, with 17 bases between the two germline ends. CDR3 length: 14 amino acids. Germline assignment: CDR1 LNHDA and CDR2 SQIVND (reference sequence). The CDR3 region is CASSSGTAPGEQYF. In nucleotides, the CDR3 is TGTGCCAGTAGTTCAGGGACGGCACCGGGCGAGCAGTACTTC.

The CDR3 region is CASLAGQGQETQYF. CDR3 nucleotide sequence: TGTGCCAGCCTCGCCGGACAGGGGCAAGAGACCCAGTACTTC. This chain connects TRBV6-5 to TRBJ2-5; 9 nucleotides align to TRBD1. The CDR3 runs 14 residues. The junction had 6 bases not matched to a gene; V was cut back by 8 bases and J by 2 bases. In germline, CDR1 is MNHEY, CDR2 SVGAGI.

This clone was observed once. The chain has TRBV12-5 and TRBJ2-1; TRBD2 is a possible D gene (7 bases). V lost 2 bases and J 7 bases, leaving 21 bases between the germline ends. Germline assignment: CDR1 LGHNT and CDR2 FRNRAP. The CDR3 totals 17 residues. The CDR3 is CASGLTEGVGRRNEQFF. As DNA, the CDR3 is TGTGCTAGTGGTTTGACCGAGGGGGTCGGGAGGAGGAATGAGCAGTTCTTC.

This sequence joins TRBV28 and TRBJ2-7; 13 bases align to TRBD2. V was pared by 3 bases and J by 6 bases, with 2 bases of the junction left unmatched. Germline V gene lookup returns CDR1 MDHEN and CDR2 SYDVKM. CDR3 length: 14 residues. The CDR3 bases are TGTGCCAGCAGTTTGACTAGCGGGAGGCGCGAGCAGTACTTC. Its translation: CASSLTSGRREQYF.

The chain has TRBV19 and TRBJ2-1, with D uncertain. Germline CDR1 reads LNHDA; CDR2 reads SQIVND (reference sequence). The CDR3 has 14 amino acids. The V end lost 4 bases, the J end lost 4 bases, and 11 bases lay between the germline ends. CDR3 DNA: TGTGCCAGTAGTAGGGCGGTCGCTTACAATGAGCAGTTCTTC. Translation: CASSRAVAYNEQFF.

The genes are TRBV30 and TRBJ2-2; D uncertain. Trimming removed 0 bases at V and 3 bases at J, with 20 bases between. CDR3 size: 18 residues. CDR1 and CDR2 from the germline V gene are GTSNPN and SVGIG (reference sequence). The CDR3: CAWSVVHLKGLYTGELFF. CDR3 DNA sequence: TGTGCCTGGAGTGTGGTACACCTCAAGGGCCTATACACCGGGGAGCTGTTTTTT.

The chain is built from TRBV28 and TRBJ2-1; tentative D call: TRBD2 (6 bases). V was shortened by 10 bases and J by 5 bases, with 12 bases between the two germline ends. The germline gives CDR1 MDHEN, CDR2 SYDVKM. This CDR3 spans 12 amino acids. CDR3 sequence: CANRRGNNEQFF. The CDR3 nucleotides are TGTGCCAACAGGCGGGGAAACAATGAGCAGTTCTTC.

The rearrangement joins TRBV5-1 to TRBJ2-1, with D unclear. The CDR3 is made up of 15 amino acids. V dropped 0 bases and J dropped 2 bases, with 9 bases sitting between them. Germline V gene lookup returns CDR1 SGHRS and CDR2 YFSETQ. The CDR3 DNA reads TGCGCCAGCAGCTTGGCCTGGGCGACCTACAATGAGCAGTTCTTC. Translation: CASSLAWATYNEQFF.

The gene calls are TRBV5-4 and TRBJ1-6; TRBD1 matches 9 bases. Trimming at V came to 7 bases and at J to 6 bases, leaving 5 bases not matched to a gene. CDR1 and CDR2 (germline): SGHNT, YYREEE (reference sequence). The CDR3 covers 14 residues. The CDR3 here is CASGLTGGNSPLHF. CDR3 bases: TGTGCCAGCGGGCTGACAGGGGGTAATTCACCCCTCCACTTT.

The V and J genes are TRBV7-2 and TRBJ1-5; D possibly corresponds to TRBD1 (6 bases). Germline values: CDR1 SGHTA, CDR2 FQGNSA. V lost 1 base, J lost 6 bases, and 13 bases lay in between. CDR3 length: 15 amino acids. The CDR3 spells CASSLGNRAVQPQHF. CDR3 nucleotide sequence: TGTGCCAGCAGCTTAGGAAACAGGGCAGTTCAGCCCCAGCATTTT.

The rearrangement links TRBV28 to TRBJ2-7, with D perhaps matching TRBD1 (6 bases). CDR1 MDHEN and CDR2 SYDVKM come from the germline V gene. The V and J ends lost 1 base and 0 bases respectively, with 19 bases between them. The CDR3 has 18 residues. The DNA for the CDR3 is TGTGCCAGCAGTTTATCTCCCGGGCAGGGGAGTCTCTCCTACGAGCAGTACTTC. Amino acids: CASSLSPGQGSLSYEQYF. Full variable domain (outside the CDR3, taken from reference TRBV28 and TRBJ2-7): DVKVTQSSRYLVKRTGEKVFLECVQDMDHENMFWYRQDPGLGLRLIYFSYDVKMKEKGDIPEGYSVSREKKERFSLILESASTNQTSMYLCASSLSPGQGSLSYEQYFGPGTRLTVT.

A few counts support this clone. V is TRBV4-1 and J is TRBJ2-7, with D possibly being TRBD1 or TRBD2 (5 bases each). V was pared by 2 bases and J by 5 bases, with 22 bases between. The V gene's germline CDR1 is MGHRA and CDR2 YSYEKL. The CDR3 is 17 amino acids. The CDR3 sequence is CASSQITSKRRGDEQYF. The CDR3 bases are TGCGCCAGCAGCCAAATAACTTCCAAGCGTAGAGGGGACGAGCAGTACTTC.

The CDR3 protein is CASSAGTGTEAFF. CDR3 nucleotide sequence: TGTGCCAGCTCAGCCGGGACGGGCACTGAAGCTTTCTTT. The rearrangement joins TRBV18 to TRBJ1-1; tentatively, D is TRBD1 (5 bases). Germline loops: CDR1 KGHSH, CDR2 LQKENI. V shed 5 bases and J shed 4 bases, with 11 bases lying between them. The CDR3 covers 13 residues.

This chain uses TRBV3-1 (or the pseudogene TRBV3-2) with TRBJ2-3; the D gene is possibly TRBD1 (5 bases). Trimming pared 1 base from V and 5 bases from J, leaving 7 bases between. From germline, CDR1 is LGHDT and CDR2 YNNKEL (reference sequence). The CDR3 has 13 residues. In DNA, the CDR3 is TGTGCCAGCAGCCAAGGAGACAGAGATACGCAGTATTTT. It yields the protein CASSQGDRDTQYF.

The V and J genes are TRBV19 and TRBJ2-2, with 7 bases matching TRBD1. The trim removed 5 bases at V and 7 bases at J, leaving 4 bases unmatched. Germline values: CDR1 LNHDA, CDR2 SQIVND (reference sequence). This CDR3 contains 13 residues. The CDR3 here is CASSRQGYGELFF. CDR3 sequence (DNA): TGTGCCAGTAGTCGACAGGGTTACGGGGAGCTGTTTTTT.

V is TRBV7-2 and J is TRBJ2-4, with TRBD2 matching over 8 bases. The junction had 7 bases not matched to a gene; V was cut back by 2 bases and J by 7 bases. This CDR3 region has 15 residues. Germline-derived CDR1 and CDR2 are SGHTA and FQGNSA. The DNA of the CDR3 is TGTGCCAGCAGCTTATCCAGCGGGAGCAGGAACATTCAGTACTTC. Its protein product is CASSLSSGSRNIQYF.

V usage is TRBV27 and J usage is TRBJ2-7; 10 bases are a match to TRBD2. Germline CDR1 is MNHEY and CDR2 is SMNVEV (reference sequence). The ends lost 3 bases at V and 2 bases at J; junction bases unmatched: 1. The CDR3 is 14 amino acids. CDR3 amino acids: CASSLTSGPYEQYF. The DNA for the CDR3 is TGTGCCAGCAGTTTGACTAGCGGGCCCTACGAGCAGTACTTC.